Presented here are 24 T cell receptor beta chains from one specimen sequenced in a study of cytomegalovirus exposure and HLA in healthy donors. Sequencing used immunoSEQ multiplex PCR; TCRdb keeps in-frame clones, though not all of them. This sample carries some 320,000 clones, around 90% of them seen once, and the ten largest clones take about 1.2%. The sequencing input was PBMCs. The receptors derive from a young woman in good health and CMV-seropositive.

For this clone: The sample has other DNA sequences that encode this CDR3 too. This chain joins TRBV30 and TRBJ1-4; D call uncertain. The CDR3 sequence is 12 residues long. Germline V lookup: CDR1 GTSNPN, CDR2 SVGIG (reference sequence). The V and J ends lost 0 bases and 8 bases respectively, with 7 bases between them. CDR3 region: CAWSVLGEKLFF. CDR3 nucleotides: TGTGCCTGGAGTGTACTTGGGGAAAAACTGTTTTTT.

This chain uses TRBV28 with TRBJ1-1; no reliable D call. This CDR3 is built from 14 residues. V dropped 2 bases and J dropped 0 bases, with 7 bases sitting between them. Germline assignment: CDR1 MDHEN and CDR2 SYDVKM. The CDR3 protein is CASSLKPVNTEAFF. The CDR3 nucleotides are TGTGCCAGCAGTTTAAAACCAGTGAACACTGAAGCTTTCTTT.

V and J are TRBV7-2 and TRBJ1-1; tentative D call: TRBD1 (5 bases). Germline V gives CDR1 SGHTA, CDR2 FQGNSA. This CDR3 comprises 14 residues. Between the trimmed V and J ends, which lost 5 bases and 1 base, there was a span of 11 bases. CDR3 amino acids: CASSPRRGNTEAFF. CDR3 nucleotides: TGTGCCAGCAGCCCACGTAGGGGGAACACTGAAGCTTTCTTT.

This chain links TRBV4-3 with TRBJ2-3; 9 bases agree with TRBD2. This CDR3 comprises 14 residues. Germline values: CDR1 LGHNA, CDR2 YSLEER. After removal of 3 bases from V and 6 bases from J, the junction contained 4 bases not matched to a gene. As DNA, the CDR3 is TGCGCCAGCAGCCATGAGCGGGGGGTGGATACGCAGTATTTT. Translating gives CASSHERGVDTQYF.

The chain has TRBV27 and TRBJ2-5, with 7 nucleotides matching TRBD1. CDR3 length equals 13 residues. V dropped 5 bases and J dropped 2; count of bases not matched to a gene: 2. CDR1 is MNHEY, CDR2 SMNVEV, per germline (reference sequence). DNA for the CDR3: TGTGCCAGCAGTGACAGGGAACAAGAGACCCAGTACTTC. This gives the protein CASSDREQETQYF.

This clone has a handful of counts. The CDR3 reads CASSRAGANVLTF. The CDR3 DNA is TGCGCCAGCAGCAGGGCTGGGGCCAACGTCCTGACTTTC. V and J are TRBV4-3 and TRBJ2-6; D uncertain. This CDR3 spans 13 amino acids. Germline values: CDR1 LGHNA, CDR2 YSLEER. V was trimmed by 5 bases and J by 2 bases, leaving 4 bases between them.

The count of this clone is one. This CDR3 is CSALTGVEQYF. CDR3 nucleotide sequence: TGCAGTGCTTTAACAGGGGTCGAGCAGTACTTC. The V and J genes are TRBV20-1 and TRBJ2-7, with 7 bases matching TRBD1. The CDR3 is made up of 11 amino acids. CDR1 DFQATT and CDR2 SNEGSKA come from the germline V gene (reference sequence). J gave up 6 bases and V 5 bases, and 4 bases lay outside the gene matches.

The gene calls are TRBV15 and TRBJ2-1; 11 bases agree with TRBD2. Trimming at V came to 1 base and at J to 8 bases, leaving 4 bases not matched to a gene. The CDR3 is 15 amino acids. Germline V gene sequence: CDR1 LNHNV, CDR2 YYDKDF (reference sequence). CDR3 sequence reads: CATSRGLAGIDEQFF. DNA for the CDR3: TGTGCCACCAGCAGAGGACTAGCGGGAATAGATGAGCAGTTCTTC.

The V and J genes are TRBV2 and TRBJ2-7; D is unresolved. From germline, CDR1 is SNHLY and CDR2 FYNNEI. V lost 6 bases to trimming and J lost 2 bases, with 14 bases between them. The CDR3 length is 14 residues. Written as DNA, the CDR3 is TGTGCCAGCAGGGCAGATCTAGGTCCCTACGAGCAGTACTTC. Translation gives CASRADLGPYEQYF.

The CDR3 protein is CASRKRGSNTGELFF. CDR3 in DNA: TGTGCCAGCCGGAAGCGGGGGTCGAACACCGGGGAGCTGTTTTTT. This chain joins TRBV5-6 and TRBJ2-2; 8 bases map to TRBD2. V was clipped by 7 bases and J by 0 bases; unmatched bases: 5. The CDR3 runs 15 residues. The germline V gene has CDR1 SGHDT and CDR2 YYEEEE.

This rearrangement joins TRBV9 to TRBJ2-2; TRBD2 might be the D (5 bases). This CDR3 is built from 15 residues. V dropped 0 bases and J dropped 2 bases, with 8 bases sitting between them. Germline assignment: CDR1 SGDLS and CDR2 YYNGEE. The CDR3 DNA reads TGTGCCAGCAGCGTAGGAGGGAGTAACACCGGGGAGCTGTTTTTT. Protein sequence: CASSVGGSNTGELFF. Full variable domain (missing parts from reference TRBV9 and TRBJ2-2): DSGVTQTPKHLITATGQRVTLRCSPRSGDLSVYWYQQSLDQGLQFLIQYYNGEERAKGNILERFSAQQFPDLHSELNLSSLELGDSALYFCASSVGGSNTGELFFGEGSRLTVL.

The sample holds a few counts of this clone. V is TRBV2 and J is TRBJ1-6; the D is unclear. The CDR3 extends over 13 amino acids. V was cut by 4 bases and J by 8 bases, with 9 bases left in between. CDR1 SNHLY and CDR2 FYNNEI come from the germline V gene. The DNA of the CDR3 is TGTGCCAGCAGTGGGGGAAGCGATTCACCCCTCCACTTT. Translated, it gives CASSGGSDSPLHF.

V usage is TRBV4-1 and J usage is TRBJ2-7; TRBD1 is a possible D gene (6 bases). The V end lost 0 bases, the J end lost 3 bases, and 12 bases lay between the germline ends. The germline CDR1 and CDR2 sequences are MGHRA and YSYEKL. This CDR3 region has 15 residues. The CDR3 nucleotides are TGCGCCAGCAGCCAAGAGGACCAGGGGATCTACGAGCAGTACTTC. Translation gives CASSQEDQGIYEQYF.

The DNA of the CDR3 is TGTGCCAGCAGCCCCGGCAGCGGGAACAATGAGCAGTTCTTC. It translates to CASSPGSGNNEQFF. The chain joins TRBV7-6 to TRBJ2-1; 7 nucleotides agree with TRBD2. V trimming: 5 bases; J trimming: 5 bases; junction bases outside the gene matches: 6. Germline-derived CDR1 and CDR2 are SGHVS and FNYEAQ. CDR3 length: 14 residues.

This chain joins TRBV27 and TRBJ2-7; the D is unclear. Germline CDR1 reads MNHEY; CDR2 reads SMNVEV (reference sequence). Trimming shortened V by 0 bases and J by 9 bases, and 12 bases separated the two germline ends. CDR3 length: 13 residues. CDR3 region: CASSLSIASVQYF. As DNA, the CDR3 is TGTGCCAGCAGTTTATCGATCGCTTCCGTGCAGTACTTC.

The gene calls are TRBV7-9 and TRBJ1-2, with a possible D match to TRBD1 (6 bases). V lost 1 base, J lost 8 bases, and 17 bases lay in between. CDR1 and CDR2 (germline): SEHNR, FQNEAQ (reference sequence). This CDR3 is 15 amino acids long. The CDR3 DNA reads TGTGCCAGCAGCTTAGAGGCACCGGGACACGACGGCTACACCTTC. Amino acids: CASSLEAPGHDGYTF.

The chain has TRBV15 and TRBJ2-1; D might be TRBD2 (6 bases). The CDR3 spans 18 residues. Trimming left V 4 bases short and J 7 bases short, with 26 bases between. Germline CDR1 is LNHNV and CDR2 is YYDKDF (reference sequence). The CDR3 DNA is TGTGCCACCAGCACACGGCTGGAGGTGATAGCTGGAGGGAATGAGCAGTTCTTC. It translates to CATSTRLEVIAGGNEQFF.

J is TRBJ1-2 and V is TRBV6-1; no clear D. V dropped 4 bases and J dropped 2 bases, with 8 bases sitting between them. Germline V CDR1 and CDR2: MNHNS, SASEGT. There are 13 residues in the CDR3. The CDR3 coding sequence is TGTGCCAGCAGTGCGCCCACAAACTATGGCTACACCTTC. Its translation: CASSAPTNYGYTF.

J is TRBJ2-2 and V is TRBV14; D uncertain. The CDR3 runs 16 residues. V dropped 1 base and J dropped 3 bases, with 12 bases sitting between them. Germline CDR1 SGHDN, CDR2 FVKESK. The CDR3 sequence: CASSQAFSVDTGELFF. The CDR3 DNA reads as TGTGCCAGCAGCCAAGCCTTCAGCGTAGACACCGGGGAGCTGTTTTTT.

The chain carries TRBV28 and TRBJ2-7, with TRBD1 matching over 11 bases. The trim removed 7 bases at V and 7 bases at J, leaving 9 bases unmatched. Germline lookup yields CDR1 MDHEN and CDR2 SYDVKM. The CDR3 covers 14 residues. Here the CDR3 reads CASNLRTGGREQYF. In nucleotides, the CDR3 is TGTGCCAGCAACCTGAGGACAGGGGGCCGGGAGCAGTACTTC.

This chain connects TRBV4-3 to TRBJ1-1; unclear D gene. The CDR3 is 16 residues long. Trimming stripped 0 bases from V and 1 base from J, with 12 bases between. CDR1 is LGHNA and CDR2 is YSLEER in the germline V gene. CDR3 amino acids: CASSQDLTQQNTEAFF. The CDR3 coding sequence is TGCGCCAGCAGCCAAGATCTGACACAGCAGAACACTGAAGCTTTCTTT.

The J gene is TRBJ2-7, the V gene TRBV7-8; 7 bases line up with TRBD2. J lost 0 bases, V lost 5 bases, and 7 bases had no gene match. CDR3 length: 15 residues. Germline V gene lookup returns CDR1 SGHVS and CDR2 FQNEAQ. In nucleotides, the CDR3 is TGTGCCAGCAGCCCCGTCCGGGACTACTCCTACGAGCAGTACTTC. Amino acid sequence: CASSPVRDYSYEQYF.

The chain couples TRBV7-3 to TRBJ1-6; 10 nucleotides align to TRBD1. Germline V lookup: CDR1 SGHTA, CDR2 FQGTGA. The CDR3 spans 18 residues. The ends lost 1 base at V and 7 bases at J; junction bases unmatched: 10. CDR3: CASSLNPGQGIGNSPLHF. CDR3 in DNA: TGTGCCAGCAGCTTAAACCCGGGACAGGGGATCGGCAATTCACCCCTCCACTTT.

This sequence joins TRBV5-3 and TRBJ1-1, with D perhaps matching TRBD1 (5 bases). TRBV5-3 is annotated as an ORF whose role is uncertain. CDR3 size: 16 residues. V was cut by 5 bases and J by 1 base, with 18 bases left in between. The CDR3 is CARSGGGLRRNTEAFF. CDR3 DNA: TGTGCCAGAAGTGGGGGAGGGTTGCGTCGGAACACTGAAGCTTTCTTT.